One and the same sample provided the 13 T cell receptor beta chains below, sequenced in a study of T-cell reconstitution after alpha-beta-depleted transplantation in children. Unique molecular identifiers were used in preparing the TCRbeta library. TCRdb itself ran the PCR reads through MiXCR, one entry per CDR3 protein. The sample lists approximately 300,000 distinct CDR3 sequences, roughly 9.1% occurring once. The sequencing here drew on PBMCs, taken before TCRalphabeta/CD19-depleted stem cell transplant. The source is a boy under two years old with acute myeloid leukemia, due to receive a stem cell transplant.

About this clonotype: This may be a read error, as it is one base from a much larger clone. CDR3 bases: TGTGCCAGCAGTTTTGGCGAGGTGTTCAGGGAGCTGTTTTTT. This translates into CASSFGEVFRELFF. This chain links TRBV28 with TRBJ2-2, with D hard to call. This CDR3 has 14 residues. Germline V gene data show CDR1 as MDHEN and CDR2 as SYDVKM. Trimming left V 3 bases short and J 9 bases short, with 14 bases between.

This clonotype was seen many times. CDR3 in amino acids: CASRSLDRGLEKETQYF. The DNA of the CDR3 is TGTGCCAGCAGATCGTTGGACAGGGGCCTAGAAAAAGAGACCCAGTACTTC. The rearrangement links TRBV12-3 or TRBV12-4 to TRBJ2-5, with TRBD1 matching 9 bases. The ends lost 6 bases at V and 3 bases at J; junction bases unmatched: 14. This CDR3 contains 17 residues.

The table lists this clonotype with many counts. The chain is built from TRBV7-3 and TRBJ2-4; D remains ambiguous. This CDR3 comprises 15 residues. Germline assignment: CDR1 SGHTA and CDR2 FQGTGA. Trimming pared 3 bases from V and 1 base from J, leaving 10 bases between. The CDR3 DNA follows: TGTGCCAGCAGCTTGGCGCGTGGGGCCAAAAACATTCAGTACTTC. The encoded protein is CASSLARGAKNIQYF.

This clonotype was found many times. This chain uses TRBV5-1 with TRBJ2-3; 7 positions match TRBD1. The CDR3 is 14 residues long. The junction had 3 bases not matched to a gene; V was cut back by 2 bases and J by 3 bases. CDR1 and CDR2 from the germline V gene are SGHRS and YFSETQ. The CDR3 coding sequence is TGCGCCAGCAGCTTCCCGGACAGGACAGATACGCAGTATTTT. Translating gives CASSFPDRTDTQYF.

The V call is TRBV19, the J call TRBJ2-3; D assignment may be TRBD1 or TRBD2 (5 bases each). V lost 7 bases and J lost 3, with 14 bases in between. The germline CDR1 and CDR2 sequences are LNHDA and SQIVND (reference sequence). The CDR3 is made up of 14 amino acids. CDR3: CASTHGRETDTQYF. CDR3 in DNA: TGTGCCAGTACCCACGGCAGGGAGACAGATACGCAGTATTTT.

This clonotype was seen many times. The genes are TRBV28 and TRBJ2-5, with TRBD2 as a possible D gene (6 bases). Germline assignment: CDR1 MDHEN and CDR2 SYDVKM. V was cut by 4 bases and J by 0 bases, with 15 bases left in between. The CDR3 contains 16 residues. CDR3 residues: CASSSYDSGNQETQYF. CDR3 DNA sequence: TGTGCCAGCAGTTCTTACGATAGCGGAAACCAAGAGACCCAGTACTTC.

The sample holds many counts of this clonotype. The rearrangement joins TRBV7-2 to TRBJ2-5, with D possibly matching TRBD2 (5 bases). Per germline, CDR1 SGHTA and CDR2 FQGNSA. The germline V and J ends were trimmed by 5 bases and 5 bases, with 15 bases remaining between them. This CDR3 region has 14 residues. Here the CDR3 reads CASSPAVLGETQYF. The CDR3 DNA is TGTGCCAGCAGCCCAGCAGTACTAGGGGAGACCCAGTACTTC.

In this sample, this clonotype turned up a few times. The J gene is TRBJ2-7, the V gene TRBV3-1, with D possibly being TRBD2 (6 bases). Germline values: CDR1 LGHDT, CDR2 YNNKEL (reference sequence). The V end was cut by 2 bases, the J end by 4 bases, with 15 bases between. The length of the CDR3 is 15 residues. This CDR3 reads CASSQWRERIYEQYF. As DNA, the CDR3 is TGTGCCAGCAGCCAATGGAGGGAAAGGATTTACGAGCAGTACTTC.

This clonotype was counted a few times. This chain joins TRBV20-1 and TRBJ2-5; 13 positions match TRBD2. Per the germline V gene, CDR1 is DFQATT and CDR2 is SNEGSKA (reference sequence). The CDR3 consists of 21 residues. V trimming: 6 bases; J trimming: 4 bases; junction bases outside the gene matches: 26. DNA of the CDR3: TGCAGTGCGATTGGACTAGCGGGAGAGAGGGGGAGAGGGGGGCCACGAGAGACCCAGTACTTC. It translates to CSAIGLAGERGRGGPRETQYF.

This clonotype occurred many times. The chain recombines TRBV15 with TRBJ1-2, with D hard to call. Germline CDR1 reads LNHNV; CDR2 reads YYDKDF (reference sequence). V lost 3 bases, J lost 7 bases, and 12 bases lay in between. This CDR3 contains 13 residues. The CDR3 bases are TGTGCCACCAGCAGGACCACTAATCTTGGCTACACCTTC. Encoded protein: CATSRTTNLGYTF. Together with reference TRBV15 and TRBJ1-2, the CDR3 gives the full variable domain: DAMVIQNPRYQVTQFGKPVTLSCSQTLNHNVMYWYQQKSSQAPKLLFHYYDKDFNNEADTPDNFQSRRPNTSFCFLDIRSPGLGDTAMYLCATSRTTNLGYTFGSGTRLTVV.

At least ten counts were recorded for this clonotype. The CDR3 region is CASGQSGSYNEQFF. CDR3 nucleotides: TGTGCCAGCGGTCAGAGCGGGAGTTACAATGAGCAGTTCTTC. This rearrangement joins TRBV7-6 to TRBJ2-1; the match to TRBD2 covers 8 bases. The V segment lost 8 bases and the J segment 4 bases; nucleotides outside the gene matches: 7. Germline lookup yields CDR1 SGHVS and CDR2 FNYEAQ. This CDR3 contains 14 residues.

This clonotype has a handful of counts. The chain has TRBV4-3 and TRBJ2-1, with 9 bases lining up with TRBD2. CDR3 length: 17 residues. V lost 2 bases and J lost 5; bases outside the gene matches: 10. Per the germline V gene, CDR1 is LGHNA and CDR2 is YSLEER. CDR3 coding DNA: TGCGCCAGCAGCCAACCCCTAGTAGCGGGGGTCAACAATGAGCAGTTCTTC. Translating gives CASSQPLVAGVNNEQFF.

This clonotype was observed many times. This chain connects TRBV7-8 to TRBJ2-5; no definite D call. This CDR3 region has 15 residues. CDR1 SGHVS and CDR2 FQNEAQ come from the germline V gene. V was shortened by 4 bases and J by 0 bases, with 12 bases between the two germline ends. As DNA, the CDR3 is TGTGCCAGCAGCTCCCGGTCCGCGTACCAAGAGACCCAGTACTTC. Amino acid sequence: CASSSRSAYQETQYF.